This T cell receptor beta chain derives from a study of blood T cell repertoires in COVID-19. The germline V gene encodes CDR1 KGHSH and CDR2 LQKENI. CDR3 length equals 17 residues. V lost 3 bases, J lost 2 bases, and 19 bases lay in between. Sequencing used immunoSEQ multiplex PCR; TCRdb keeps in-frame clones, though not all of them. The data show some 380,000 clones, roughly 88% seen once. J is TRBJ1-2 and V is TRBV18; D might be TRBD1 (5 bases). This TCR was recovered from a middle-aged woman with acute COVID-19. The sample was PBMCs or T cells enriched from blood (not recorded which). The chain's CDR3 is CASSPWTLNPLNYGYTF. Here the CDR3 DNA reads TGTGCCAGCTCACCGTGGACACTCAACCCACTAAACTATGGCTACACCTTC.